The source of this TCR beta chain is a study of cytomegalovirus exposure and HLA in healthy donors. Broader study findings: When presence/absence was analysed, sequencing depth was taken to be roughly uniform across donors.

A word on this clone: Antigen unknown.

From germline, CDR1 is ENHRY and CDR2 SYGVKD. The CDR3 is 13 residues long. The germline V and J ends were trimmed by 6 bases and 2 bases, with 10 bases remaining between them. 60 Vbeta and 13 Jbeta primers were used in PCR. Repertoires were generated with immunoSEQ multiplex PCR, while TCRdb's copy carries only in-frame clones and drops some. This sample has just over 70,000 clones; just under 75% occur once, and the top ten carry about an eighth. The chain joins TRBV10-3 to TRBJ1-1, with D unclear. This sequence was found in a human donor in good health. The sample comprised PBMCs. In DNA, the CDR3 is TGTGCCATCAGCAACCAAACAAACACTGAAGCTTTCTTT. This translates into CAISNQTNTEAFF.